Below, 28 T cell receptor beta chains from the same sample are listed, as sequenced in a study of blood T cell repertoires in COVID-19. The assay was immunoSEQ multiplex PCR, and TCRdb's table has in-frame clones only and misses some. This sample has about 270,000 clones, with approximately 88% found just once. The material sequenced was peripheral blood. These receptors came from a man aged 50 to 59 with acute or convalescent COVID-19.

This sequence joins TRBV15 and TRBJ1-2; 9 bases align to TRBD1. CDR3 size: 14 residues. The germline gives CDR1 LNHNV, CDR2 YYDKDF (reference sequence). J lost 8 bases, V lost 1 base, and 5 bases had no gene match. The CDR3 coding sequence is TGTGCCACCAGCAGAGGCGGGACAGGGACCGGCTACACCTTC. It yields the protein CATSRGGTGTGYTF.

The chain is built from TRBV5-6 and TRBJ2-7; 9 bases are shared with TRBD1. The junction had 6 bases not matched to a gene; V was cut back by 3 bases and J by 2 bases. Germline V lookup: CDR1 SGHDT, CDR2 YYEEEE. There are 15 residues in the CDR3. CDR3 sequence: CASSWGQGGPYEQYF. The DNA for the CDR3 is TGTGCCAGCAGCTGGGGACAGGGTGGACCCTACGAGCAGTACTTC.

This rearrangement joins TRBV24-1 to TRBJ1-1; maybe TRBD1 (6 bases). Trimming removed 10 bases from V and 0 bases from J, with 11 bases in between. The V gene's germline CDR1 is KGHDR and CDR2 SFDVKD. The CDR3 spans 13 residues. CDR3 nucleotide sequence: TGTGCCACTTGGGACACCCTGAACACTGAAGCTTTCTTT. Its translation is CATWDTLNTEAFF.

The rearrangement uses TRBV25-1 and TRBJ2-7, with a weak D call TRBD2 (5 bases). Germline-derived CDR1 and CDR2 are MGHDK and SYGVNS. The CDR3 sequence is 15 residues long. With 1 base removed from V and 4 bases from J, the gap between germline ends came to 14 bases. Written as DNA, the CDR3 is TGTGCCAGCAGTGAATTGATGTTGGGAGCTTACGAGCAGTACTTC. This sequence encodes CASSELMLGAYEQYF.

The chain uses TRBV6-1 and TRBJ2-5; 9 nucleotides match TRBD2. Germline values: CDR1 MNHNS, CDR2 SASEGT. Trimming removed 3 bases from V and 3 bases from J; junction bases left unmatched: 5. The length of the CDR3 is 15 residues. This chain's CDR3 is CASSDGPSGEETQYF. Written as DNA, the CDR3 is TGTGCCAGCAGTGACGGCCCTAGCGGGGAAGAGACCCAGTACTTC.

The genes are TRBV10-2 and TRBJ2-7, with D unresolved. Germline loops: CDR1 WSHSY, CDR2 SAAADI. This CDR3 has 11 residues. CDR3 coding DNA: TGCGCAGCCGACCGTGGGCACGAGCAGTACTTC. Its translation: CAADRGHEQYF.

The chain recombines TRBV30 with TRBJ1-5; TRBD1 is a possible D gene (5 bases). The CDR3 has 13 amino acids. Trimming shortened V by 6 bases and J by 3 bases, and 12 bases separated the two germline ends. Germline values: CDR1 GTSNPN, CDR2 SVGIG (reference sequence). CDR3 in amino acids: CACSTGINQPQHF. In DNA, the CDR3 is TGTGCCTGCTCCACAGGAATCAATCAGCCCCAGCATTTT.

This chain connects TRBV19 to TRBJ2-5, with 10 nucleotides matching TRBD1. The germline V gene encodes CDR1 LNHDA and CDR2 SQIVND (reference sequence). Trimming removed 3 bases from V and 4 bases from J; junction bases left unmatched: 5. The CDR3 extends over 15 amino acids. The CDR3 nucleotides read TGTGCCAGTAGTATCCGACAGGGGGCGGGAGAGACCCAGTACTTC. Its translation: CASSIRQGAGETQYF. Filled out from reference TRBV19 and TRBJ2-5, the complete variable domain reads DGGITQSPKYLFRKEGQNVTLSCEQNLNHDAMYWYRQDPGQGLRLIYYSQIVNDFQKGDIAEGYSVSREKKESFPLTVTSAQKNPTAFYLCASSIRQGAGETQYFGPGTRLLVL.

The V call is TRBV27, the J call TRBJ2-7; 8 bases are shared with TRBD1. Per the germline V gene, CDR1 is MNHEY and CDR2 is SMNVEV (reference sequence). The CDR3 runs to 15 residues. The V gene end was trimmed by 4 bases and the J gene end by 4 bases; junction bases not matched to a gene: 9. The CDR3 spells CASSSRAGGRYEQYF. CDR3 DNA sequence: TGTGCCAGCAGTTCCCGGGCAGGGGGCAGGTACGAGCAGTACTTC.

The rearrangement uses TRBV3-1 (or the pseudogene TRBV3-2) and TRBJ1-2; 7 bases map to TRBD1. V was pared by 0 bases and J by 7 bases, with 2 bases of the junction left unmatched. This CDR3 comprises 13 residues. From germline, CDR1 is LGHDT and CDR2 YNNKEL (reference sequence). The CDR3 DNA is TGTGCCAGCAGCCAAGATGAGGGGGCTGGCTACACCTTC. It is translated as CASSQDEGAGYTF.

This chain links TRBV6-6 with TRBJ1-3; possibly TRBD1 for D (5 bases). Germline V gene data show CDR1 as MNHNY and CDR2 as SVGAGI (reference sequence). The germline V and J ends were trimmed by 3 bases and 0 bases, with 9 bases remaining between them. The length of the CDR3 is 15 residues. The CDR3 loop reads CASSYGGVSGNTIYF. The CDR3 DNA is TGTGCCAGCAGTTATGGGGGGGTCTCTGGAAACACCATATATTTT.

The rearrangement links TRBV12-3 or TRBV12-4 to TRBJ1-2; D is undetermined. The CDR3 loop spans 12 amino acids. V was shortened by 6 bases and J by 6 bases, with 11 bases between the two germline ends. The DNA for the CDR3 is TGTGCCAGCAGATCAGGTCGCGATGGCTACACCTTC. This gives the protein CASRSGRDGYTF.

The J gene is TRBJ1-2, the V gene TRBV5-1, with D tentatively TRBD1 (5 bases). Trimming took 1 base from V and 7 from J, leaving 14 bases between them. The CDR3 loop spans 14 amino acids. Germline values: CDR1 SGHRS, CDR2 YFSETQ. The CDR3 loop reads CASSLSQGFSGYTF. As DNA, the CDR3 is TGCGCCAGCAGCTTGAGTCAGGGTTTCTCTGGCTACACCTTC. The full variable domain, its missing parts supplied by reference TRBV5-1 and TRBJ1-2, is KAGVTQTPRYLIKTRGQQVTLSCSPISGHRSVSWYQQTPGQGLQFLFEYFSETQRNKGNFPGRFSGRQFSNSRSEMNVSTLELGDSALYLCASSLSQGFSGYTFGSGTRLTVV.

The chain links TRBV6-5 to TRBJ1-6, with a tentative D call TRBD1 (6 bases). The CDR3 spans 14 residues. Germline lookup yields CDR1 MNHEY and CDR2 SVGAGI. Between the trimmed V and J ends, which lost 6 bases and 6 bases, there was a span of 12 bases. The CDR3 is CASRPTGRNSPLHF. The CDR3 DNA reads TGTGCCAGCAGACCGACAGGACGTAATTCACCCCTCCACTTT.

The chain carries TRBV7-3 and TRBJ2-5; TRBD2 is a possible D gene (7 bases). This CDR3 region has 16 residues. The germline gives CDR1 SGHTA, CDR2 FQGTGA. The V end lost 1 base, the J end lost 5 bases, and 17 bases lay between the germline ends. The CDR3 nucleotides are TGTGCCAGCAGCTTAAATTCTCCGGGGAGGGGGGAGACCCAGTACTTC. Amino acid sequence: CASSLNSPGRGETQYF. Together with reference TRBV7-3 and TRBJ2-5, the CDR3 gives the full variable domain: GAGVSQTPSNKVTEKGKYVELRCDPISGHTALYWYRQSLGQGPEFLIYFQGTGAADDSGLPNDRFFAVRPEGSVSTLKIQRTERGDSAVYLCASSLNSPGRGETQYFGPGTRLLVL.

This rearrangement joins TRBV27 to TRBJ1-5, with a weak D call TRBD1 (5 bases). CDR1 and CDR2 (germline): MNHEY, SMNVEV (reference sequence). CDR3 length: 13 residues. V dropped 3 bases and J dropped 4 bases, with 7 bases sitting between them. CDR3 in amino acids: CASSFRENQPQHF. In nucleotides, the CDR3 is TGTGCCAGCAGTTTCAGGGAAAATCAGCCCCAGCATTTT.

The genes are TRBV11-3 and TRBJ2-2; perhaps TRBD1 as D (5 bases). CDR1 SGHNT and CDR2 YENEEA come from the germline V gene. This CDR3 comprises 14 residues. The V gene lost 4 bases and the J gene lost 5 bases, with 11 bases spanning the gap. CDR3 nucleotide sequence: TGTGCCAGCAGCTCGACTGGGGCGACCGGGGAGCTGTTTTTT. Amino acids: CASSSTGATGELFF.

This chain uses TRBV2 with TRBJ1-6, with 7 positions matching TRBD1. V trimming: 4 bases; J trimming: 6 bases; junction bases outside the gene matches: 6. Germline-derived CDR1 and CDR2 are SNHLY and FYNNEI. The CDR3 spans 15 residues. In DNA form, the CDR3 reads TGTGCCAGCAGTGGAGGGACAGATACTAATTCACCCCTCCACTTT. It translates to CASSGGTDTNSPLHF.

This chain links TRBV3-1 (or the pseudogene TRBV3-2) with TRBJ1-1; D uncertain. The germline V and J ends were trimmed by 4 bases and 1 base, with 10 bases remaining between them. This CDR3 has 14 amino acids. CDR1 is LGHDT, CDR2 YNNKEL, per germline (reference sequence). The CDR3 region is CASSPLESNTEAFF. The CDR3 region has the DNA TGTGCCAGCAGCCCCCTGGAGTCGAACACTGAAGCTTTCTTT.

CDR3 sequence: CASSRPGQGANEQYF. The CDR3 bases are TGTGCCAGCAGCCGACCGGGACAGGGGGCTAACGAGCAGTACTTC. The genes are TRBV11-1 and TRBJ2-7; 12 bases agree with TRBD1. CDR3 length: 15 residues. Germline V CDR1 and CDR2: SGHAT, FQDESV (reference sequence). V gave up 5 bases and J gave up 5 bases; unmatched junction bases: 7.

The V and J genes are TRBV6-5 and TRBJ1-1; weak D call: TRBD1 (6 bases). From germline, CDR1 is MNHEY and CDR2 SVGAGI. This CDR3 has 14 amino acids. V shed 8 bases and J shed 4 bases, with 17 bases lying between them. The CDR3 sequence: CASYIRGSGTEAFF. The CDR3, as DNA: TGTGCCAGCTATATTAGGGGGTCGGGCACTGAAGCTTTCTTT.

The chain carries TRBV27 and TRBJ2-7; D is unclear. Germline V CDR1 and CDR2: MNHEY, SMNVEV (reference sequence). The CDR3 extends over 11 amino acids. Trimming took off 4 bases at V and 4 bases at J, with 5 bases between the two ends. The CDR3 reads CASSSHYEQYF. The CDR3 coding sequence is TGTGCCAGCAGTTCCCATTACGAGCAGTACTTC.

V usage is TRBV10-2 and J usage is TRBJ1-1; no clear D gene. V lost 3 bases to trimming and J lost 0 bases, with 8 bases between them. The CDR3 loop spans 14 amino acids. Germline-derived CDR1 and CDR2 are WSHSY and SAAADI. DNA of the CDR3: TGCGCCAGCAGTGACCTGAGCATGAACACTGAAGCTTTCTTT. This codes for CASSDLSMNTEAFF.

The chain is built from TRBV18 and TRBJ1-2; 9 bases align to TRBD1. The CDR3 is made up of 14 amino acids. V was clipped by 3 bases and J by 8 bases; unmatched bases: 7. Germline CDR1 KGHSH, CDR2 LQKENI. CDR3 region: CASSPGQGFEGYTF. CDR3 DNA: TGTGCCAGCTCACCGGGACAGGGTTTTGAGGGCTACACCTTC.

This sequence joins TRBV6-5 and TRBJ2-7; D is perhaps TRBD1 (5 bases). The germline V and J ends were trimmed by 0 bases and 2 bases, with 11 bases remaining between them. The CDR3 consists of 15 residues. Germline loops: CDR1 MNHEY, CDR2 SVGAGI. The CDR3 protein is CASSYSVTDTYEQYF. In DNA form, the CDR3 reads TGTGCCAGCAGTTACTCCGTGACAGATACCTACGAGCAGTACTTC.

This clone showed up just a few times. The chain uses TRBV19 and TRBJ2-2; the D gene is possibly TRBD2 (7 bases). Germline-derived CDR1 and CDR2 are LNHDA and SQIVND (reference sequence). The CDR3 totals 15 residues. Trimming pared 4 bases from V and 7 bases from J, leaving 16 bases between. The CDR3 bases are TGTGCCAGTAGTACTGGCGGGGGCCACCTCGGGGAGCTGTTTTTT. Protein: CASSTGGGHLGELFF.

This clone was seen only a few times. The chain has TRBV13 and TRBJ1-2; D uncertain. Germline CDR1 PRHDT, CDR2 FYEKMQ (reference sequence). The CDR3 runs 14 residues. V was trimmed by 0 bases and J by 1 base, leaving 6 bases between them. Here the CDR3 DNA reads TGTGCCAGCAGCTTAGGGGGAGTTAACTATGGCTACACCTTC. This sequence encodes CASSLGGVNYGYTF.

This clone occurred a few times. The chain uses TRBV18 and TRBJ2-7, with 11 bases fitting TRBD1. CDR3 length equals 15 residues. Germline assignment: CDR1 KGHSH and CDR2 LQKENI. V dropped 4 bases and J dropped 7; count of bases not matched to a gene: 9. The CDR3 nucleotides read TGTGCCAGCTCACGCCGGACAGGGGGCGAGGTTGAGCAGTACTTC. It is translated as CASSRRTGGEVEQYF.